This TCR beta chain was profiled in a study of control samples from healthy donors and cancer patients. The length of the CDR3 is 16 residues. CDR1 is MGHRA and CDR2 is YSYEKL in the germline V gene. Trimming cost V 0 bases and J 0 bases, with 12 bases left between them. Here immunoSEQ multiplex PCR was the method, and the copy in TCRdb shows in-frame clones only, minus some. The sample holds 150,000 or so clones; 70% to 90% are singletons and the top ten take roughly 5%. The specimen sequenced was blood. This sequence originates from a young woman in good health. The genes are TRBV4-1 and TRBJ2-7; no reliable D call. DNA for the CDR3: TGCGCCAGCAGCCAAGAGGTCGCGGAAAGCTCCTACGAGCAGTACTTC. Its translation is CASSQEVAESSYEQYF.